This paragraph reports one TCR beta chain. This sample was included in a study of cytomegalovirus exposure and HLA in healthy donors. The CDR3 has 14 amino acids. V shed 5 bases and J shed 4 bases, with 11 bases lying between them. Germline CDR1 and CDR2: MNHEY and SMNVEV (reference sequence). The PCR made use of 60 Vbeta and 13 Jbeta primers. Per the authors' pipeline: In a later analysis, 80 million or so unique TCR beta chains included roughly 11 million shared by two or more donors. Clones were sequenced by immunoSEQ multiplex PCR, and TCRdb holds only the in-frame ones, with some missing. The DNA gave D and trimming, while V, J and clone size come from that table. The profile covers 100,000 to 150,000 clones, with around 80% appearing a single time and approximately 1.7% taken by the ten largest.

Sequenced input: PBMCs. The V gene is TRBV27, the J gene TRBJ1-4, with D unresolved. This TCR was recovered from a woman between 40 and 50 years old in good health and CMV-seronegative. The CDR3 reads CASSPREGNEKLFF. The DNA of the CDR3 is TGTGCCAGCAGTCCACGGGAGGGTAATGAAAAACTGTTTTTT.